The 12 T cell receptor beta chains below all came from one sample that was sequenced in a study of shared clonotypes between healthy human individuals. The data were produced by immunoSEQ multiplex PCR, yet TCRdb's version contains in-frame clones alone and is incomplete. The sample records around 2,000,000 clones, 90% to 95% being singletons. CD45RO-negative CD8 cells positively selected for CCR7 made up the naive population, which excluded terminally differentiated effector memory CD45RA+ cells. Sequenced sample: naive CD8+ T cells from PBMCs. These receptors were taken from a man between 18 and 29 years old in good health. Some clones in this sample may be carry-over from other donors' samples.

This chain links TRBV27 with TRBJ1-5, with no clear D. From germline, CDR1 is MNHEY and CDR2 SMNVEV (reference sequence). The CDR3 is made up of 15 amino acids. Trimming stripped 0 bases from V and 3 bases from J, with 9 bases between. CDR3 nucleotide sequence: TGTGCCAGCAGTTTATCTTCCAGTCACAATCAGCCCCAGCATTTT. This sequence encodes CASSLSSSHNQPQHF.

The CDR3 reads CASSVTGRPYEQYF. CDR3 nucleotide sequence: TGTGCCAGCAGCGTAACCGGACGGCCCTACGAGCAGTACTTC. The chain recombines TRBV6-5 with TRBJ2-7; D is uncertain. The CDR3 sequence is 14 residues long. In germline, CDR1 is MNHEY, CDR2 SVGAGI. V was trimmed by 6 bases and J by 2 bases, leaving 14 bases between them.

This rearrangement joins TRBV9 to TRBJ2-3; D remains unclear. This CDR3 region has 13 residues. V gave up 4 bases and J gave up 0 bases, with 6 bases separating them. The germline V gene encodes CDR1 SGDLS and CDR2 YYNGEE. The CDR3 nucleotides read TGTGCCAGCAGCCTGATTAGCACAGATACGCAGTATTTT. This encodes CASSLISTDTQYF.

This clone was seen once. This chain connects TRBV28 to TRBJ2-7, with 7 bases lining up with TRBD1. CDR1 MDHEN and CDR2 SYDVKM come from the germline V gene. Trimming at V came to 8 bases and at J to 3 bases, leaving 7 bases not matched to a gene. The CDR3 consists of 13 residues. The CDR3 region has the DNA TGTGCCAGCGGTCGAGGGGGCTTCTACGAGCAGTACTTC. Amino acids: CASGRGGFYEQYF. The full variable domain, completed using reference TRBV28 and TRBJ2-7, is DVKVTQSSRYLVKRTGEKVFLECVQDMDHENMFWYRQDPGLGLRLIYFSYDVKMKEKGDIPEGYSVSREKKERFSLILESASTNQTSMYLCASGRGGFYEQYFGPGTRLTVT.

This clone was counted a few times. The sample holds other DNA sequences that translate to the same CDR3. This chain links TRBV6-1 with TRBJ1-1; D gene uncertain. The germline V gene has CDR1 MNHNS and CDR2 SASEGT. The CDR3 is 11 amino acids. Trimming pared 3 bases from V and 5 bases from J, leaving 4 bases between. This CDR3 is CASSEGTEAFF. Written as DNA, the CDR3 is TGTGCCAGCAGTGAGGGTACTGAAGCTTTCTTT.

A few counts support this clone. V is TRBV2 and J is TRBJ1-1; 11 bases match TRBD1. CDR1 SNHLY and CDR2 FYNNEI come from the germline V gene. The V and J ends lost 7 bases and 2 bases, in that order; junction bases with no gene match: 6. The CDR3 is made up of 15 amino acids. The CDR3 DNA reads TGTGCCAGCACCTGGACAGGGGGCGGAAACACTGAAGCTTTCTTT. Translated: CASTWTGGGNTEAFF.

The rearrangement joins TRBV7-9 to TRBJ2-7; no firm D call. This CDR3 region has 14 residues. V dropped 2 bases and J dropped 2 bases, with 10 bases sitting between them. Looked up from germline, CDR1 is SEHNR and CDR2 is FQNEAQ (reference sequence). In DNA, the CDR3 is TGTGCCAGCAGCTTAAGTCTCCGGACCTACGAGCAGTACTTC. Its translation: CASSLSLRTYEQYF.

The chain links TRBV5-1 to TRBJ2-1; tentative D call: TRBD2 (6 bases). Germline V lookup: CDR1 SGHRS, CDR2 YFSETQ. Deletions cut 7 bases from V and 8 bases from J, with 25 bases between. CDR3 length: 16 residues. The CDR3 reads CASPRALREEVDEQFF. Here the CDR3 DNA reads TGCGCCAGCCCCCGGGCTCTGAGGGAGGAGGTCGATGAGCAGTTCTTC.

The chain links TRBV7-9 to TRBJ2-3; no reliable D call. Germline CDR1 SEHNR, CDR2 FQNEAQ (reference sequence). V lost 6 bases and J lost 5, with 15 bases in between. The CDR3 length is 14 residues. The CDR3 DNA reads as TGTGCCAGCAGGGTCGGGTCCTTCGGAGATACGCAGTATTTT. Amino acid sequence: CASRVGSFGDTQYF.

The chain's CDR3 is CASTPGAGGPSDEQFF. The CDR3 bases are TGTGCCAGCACCCCGGGCGCGGGAGGGCCCTCGGATGAGCAGTTCTTC. This chain joins TRBV27 and TRBJ2-1; TRBD2 agrees at 9 bases. With 7 bases clipped from V and 8 bases from J, the junction kept 15 bases outside the gene matches. The V gene's germline CDR1 is MNHEY and CDR2 SMNVEV (reference sequence). The CDR3 consists of 16 residues.

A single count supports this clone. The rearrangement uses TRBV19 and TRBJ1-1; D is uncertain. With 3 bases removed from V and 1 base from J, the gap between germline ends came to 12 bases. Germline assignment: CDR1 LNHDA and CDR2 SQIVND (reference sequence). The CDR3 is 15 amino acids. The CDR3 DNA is TGTGCCAGTAGTATCCAGTCAGGACCGAACACTGAAGCTTTCTTT. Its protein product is CASSIQSGPNTEAFF.

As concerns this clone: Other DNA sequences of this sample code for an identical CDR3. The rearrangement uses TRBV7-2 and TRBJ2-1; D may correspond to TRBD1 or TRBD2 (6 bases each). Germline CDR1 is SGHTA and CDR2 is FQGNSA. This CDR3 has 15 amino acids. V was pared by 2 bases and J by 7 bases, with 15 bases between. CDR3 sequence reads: CASSLRAGGGNEQFF. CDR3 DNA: TGTGCCAGCAGCTTAAGGGCAGGAGGGGGTAATGAGCAGTTCTTC.